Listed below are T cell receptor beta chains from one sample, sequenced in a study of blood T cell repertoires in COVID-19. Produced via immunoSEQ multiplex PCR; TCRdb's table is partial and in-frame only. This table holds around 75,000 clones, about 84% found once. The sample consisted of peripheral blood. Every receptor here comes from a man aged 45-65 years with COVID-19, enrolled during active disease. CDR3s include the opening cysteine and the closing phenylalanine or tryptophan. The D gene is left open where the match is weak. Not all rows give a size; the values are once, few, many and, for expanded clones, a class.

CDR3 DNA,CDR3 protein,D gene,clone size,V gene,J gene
TGTGCCAGCAGCCGCGTACAGGGGATGAACACTGAAGCTTTCTTT,CASSRVQGMNTEAFF,TRBD1,.,TRBV27,TRBJ1-1
TGTGCCAGCAGTTTATCGCTAGGGGCAGCTACTAACTATGGCTACACCTTC,CASSLSLGAATNYGYTF,.,.,TRBV27,TRBJ1-2
TGTGCCAGCAGTTATTCGGGACAGGGAAATTATGGCTACACCTTC,CASSYSGQGNYGYTF,TRBD1,.,TRBV6-5,TRBJ1-2
TGTGCCAGCAGCGGCGGGCGGAGCTCCTACAATGAGCAGTTCTTC,CASSGGRSSYNEQFF,.,.,TRBV9,TRBJ2-1
TGTGCCAGCAGCTCCTTCCGGACTAGCGGCTTTGAAGAGCAGTACTTC,CASSSFRTSGFEEQYF,TRBD2,.,TRBV13,TRBJ2-7
TGTGCCAGCAGCTACGCGTCGGGCAGGGCGAATGGCTACACCTTC,CASSYASGRANGYTF,.,.,TRBV5-6,TRBJ1-2
TGTGCCAGCAGTTTAGAGGGGACCATATATTTT,CASSLEGTIYF,.,.,TRBV12-3/TRBV12-4,TRBJ1-3
TGTGCTAGTGGTTTCGAACAGGGGGACGCTTTCTTT,CASGFEQGDAFF,TRBD1,.,TRBV12-5,TRBJ1-1
TGTGCCAGCAGGGGCAGCGACAGGGGGCGTACCCACTACTACGAGCAGTACTTC,CASRGSDRGRTHYYEQYF,TRBD1,.,TRBV7-9,TRBJ2-7
TGTGCCACCCGGGACAGGGGTTACACCATATATTTT,CATRDRGYTIYF,TRBD1,few,TRBV10-3,TRBJ1-3
TGTGCCATCAGTGGTCCCCGGGACAGCTACACAGATACGCAGTATTTT,CAISGPRDSYTDTQYF,TRBD1,.,TRBV10-3,TRBJ2-3
TGCGCCAGCAGCCCCCAGGGGGCCACTGAAGCTTTCTTT,CASSPQGATEAFF,TRBD1,once,TRBV5-1,TRBJ1-1
TGTGCCAGCTCACCGGCTGGCCTCGCCTACAATGAGCAGTTCTTC,CASSPAGLAYNEQFF,.,once,TRBV18,TRBJ2-1
TGTGCCAGCAGCTCCGTCACAGATACGCAGTATTTT,CASSSVTDTQYF,.,.,TRBV11-2,TRBJ2-3
TGCAGCGTTCTTAAGGACAGGAACACTGAAGCTTTCTTT,CSVLKDRNTEAFF,.,once,TRBV29-1,TRBJ1-1
TGTGCCAGCAGTTACTCAGGGGCAAATAATTCACCCCTCCACTTT,CASSYSGANNSPLHF,.,.,TRBV6-5,TRBJ1-6
TGTGCCAGCAGTGAACGGGACTCAGGGCCCCAGCATTTT,CASSERDSGPQHF,.,.,TRBV2,TRBJ1-5
TGTGCCAGTAGGGGGCAGGCAACTAATGAAAAACTGTTTTTT,CASRGQATNEKLFF,TRBD1,.,TRBV28,TRBJ1-4